The 13 T cell receptor beta chains below come from one sample, sequenced in a study of long-term antiretroviral therapy in people with HIV. Running of the v3.0 immunoSEQ assay took place at survey level. Measured with immunoSEQ multiplex PCR; TCRdb has only the in-frame clones, and not every one. The sample holds over 25,000 clones, about four fifths seen once. The sample in question was unsorted PBMCs, obtained 1.1 years before starting antiretroviral therapy. The receptors stem from a woman aged 25-40 years with HIV.

This clone has a single count. The chain uses TRBV7-8 and TRBJ1-2; tentatively, D is TRBD1 (6 bases). CDR1 SGHVS and CDR2 FQNEAQ come from the germline V gene. This CDR3 is built from 14 residues. V was clipped by 5 bases and J by 1 base, with 11 bases between them. As DNA, the CDR3 is TGTGCCAGCAGCCCAACAGGGTTTAACTATGGCTACACCTTC. It yields the protein CASSPTGFNYGYTF.

This chain's CDR3 is CASRPSGDSPLHF. CDR3 DNA sequence: TGTGCCAGTAGACCCTCCGGGGACTCGCCCCTCCACTTT. The chain is built from TRBV19 and TRBJ1-6, with D perhaps matching TRBD1 (5 bases). The CDR3 spans 13 residues. Per germline, CDR1 LNHDA and CDR2 SQIVND (reference sequence). V lost 6 bases, J lost 13 bases, and 16 bases lay in between.

The chain uses TRBV28 and TRBJ1-1, with D possibly matching TRBD1 (5 bases). The CDR3 runs 15 residues. Trimming took 7 bases from V and 0 from J, leaving 15 bases between them. Germline assignment: CDR1 MDHEN and CDR2 SYDVKM. The CDR3 region has the DNA TGTGCCAGCACCGGACCAGGGAAGATGAACACTGAAGCTTTCTTT. It translates to CASTGPGKMNTEAFF.

This clone showed up just a few times. This chain connects TRBV29-1 to TRBJ1-5; maybe TRBD1 (5 bases). The germline CDR1 and CDR2 sequences are SQVTM and ANQGSEA. The CDR3 loop spans 13 amino acids. Trimming took 6 bases from V and 3 from J, leaving 12 bases between them. CDR3 residues: CSVGRQPNQPQHF. CDR3 nucleotides: TGCAGCGTCGGAAGACAGCCCAATCAGCCCCAGCATTTT.

This clone showed up just a few times. The rearrangement joins TRBV9 to TRBJ2-7, with D maybe TRBD2 (6 bases). Germline CDR1 and CDR2: SGDLS and YYNGEE. The CDR3 loop spans 13 amino acids. V lost 0 bases and J lost 6, with 10 bases in between. The CDR3 spells CASSVERGGEQYF. DNA for the CDR3: TGTGCCAGCAGCGTAGAACGGGGAGGCGAGCAGTACTTC.

The sample holds one count of this clone. V and J are TRBV23-1 and TRBJ2-1, with 9 bases that match TRBD1. TRBV23-1 is given ORF status, its function remaining uncertain. V lost 7 bases to trimming and J lost 6 bases; unmatched junction nucleotides: 10. The CDR3 runs to 15 residues. The CDR3 DNA reads TGCGCCAGCATCGACGGGACAGGGACCCTCAATGAGCAGTTCTTC. Its protein is CASIDGTGTLNEQFF.

Only one count was recorded for this clone. This chain connects TRBV19 to TRBJ1-5; a possible D gene is TRBD1 (5 bases). V lost 3 bases, J lost 3 bases, and 9 bases lay in between. Per germline, CDR1 LNHDA and CDR2 SQIVND (reference sequence). There are 14 residues in the CDR3. For the CDR3, the DNA is TGTGCCAGTAGTATGGGGGTCTCCAATCAGCCCCAGCATTTT. This encodes CASSMGVSNQPQHF.

The chain carries TRBV5-1 and TRBJ2-2; possibly TRBD1 for D (6 bases). V lost 7 bases, J lost 7 bases, and 23 bases lay in between. This CDR3 is built from 16 residues. CDR1 is SGHRS and CDR2 is YFSETQ in the germline V gene. CDR3 sequence: CASGIQGMGIGGELFF. The CDR3 coding sequence is TGCGCCAGCGGCATTCAGGGGATGGGGATCGGCGGGGAGCTGTTTTTT. Filled out from reference TRBV5-1 and TRBJ2-2, the complete variable domain reads KAGVTQTPRYLIKTRGQQVTLSCSPISGHRSVSWYQQTPGQGLQFLFEYFSETQRNKGNFPGRFSGRQFSNSRSEMNVSTLELGDSALYLCASGIQGMGIGGELFFGEGSRLTVL.

The V and J genes are TRBV30 and TRBJ1-6, with D possibly TRBD1 on 5 matching bases. V was trimmed by 1 base and J by 11 bases, leaving 9 bases between them. Per germline, CDR1 GTSNPN and CDR2 SVGIG (reference sequence). CDR3 length: 12 amino acids. The CDR3, as DNA: TGTGCCTGGAGTGATCAGGGTCCACCCCTCCACTTT. Translated, it gives CAWSDQGPPLHF.

The chain recombines TRBV25-1 with TRBJ1-1; 7 positions agree with TRBD1. J was trimmed by 4 bases and V by 7 bases; bases with no gene match: 9. The germline V gene has CDR1 MGHDK and CDR2 SYGVNS. The CDR3 has 14 amino acids. The CDR3 reads CASTERGRGTEAFF. The CDR3 nucleotides are TGTGCCAGCACAGAAAGGGGGCGGGGCACTGAAGCTTTCTTT.

V gene TRBV15 combines with J gene TRBJ2-5; 8 bases map to TRBD1. The CDR3 is made up of 20 amino acids. The junction had 18 bases not matched to a gene; V was cut back by 0 bases and J by 3 bases. CDR1 is LNHNV and CDR2 is YYDKDF in the germline V gene (reference sequence). CDR3: CATSRDEGEDREGWKETQYF. The CDR3 nucleotides read TGTGCCACCAGCAGAGATGAAGGGGAGGACAGGGAAGGGTGGAAAGAGACCCAGTACTTC.

This clone was observed once. The gene calls are TRBV7-6 and TRBJ1-5, with 11 bases matching TRBD1. Looked up from germline, CDR1 is SGHVS and CDR2 is FNYEAQ. Germline trimming cut 1 base from V and 6 bases from J; bases unmatched to any gene: 8. The CDR3 extends over 17 amino acids. The CDR3 coding sequence is TGTGCCAGCAGCTTAGGGGAGGACAGGGGGCGCGTTCAGCCCCAGCATTTT. Translated: CASSLGEDRGRVQPQHF.

The CDR3 DNA is TGTGCCAGCAGTTCCCGGGACGGTGGGCTGCATGGCTACACCTTC. This sequence encodes CASSSRDGGLHGYTF. The chain links TRBV2 to TRBJ1-2; D may be TRBD1 (5 bases). CDR3 length equals 15 residues. The ends were cut back, 5 bases at V and 6 bases at J, with 19 bases in the middle. The V gene's germline CDR1 is SNHLY and CDR2 FYNNEI.